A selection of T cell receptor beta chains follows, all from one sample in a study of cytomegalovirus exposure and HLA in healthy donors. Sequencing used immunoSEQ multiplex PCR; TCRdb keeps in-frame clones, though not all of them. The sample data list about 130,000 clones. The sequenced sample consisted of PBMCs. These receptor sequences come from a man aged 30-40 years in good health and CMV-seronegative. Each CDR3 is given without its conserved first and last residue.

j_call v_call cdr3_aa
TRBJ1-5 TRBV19 ASGSTGLNQPQH
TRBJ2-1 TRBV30 AWSHKREVPSYEQF
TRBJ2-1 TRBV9 ASSVARGSSYNEQF
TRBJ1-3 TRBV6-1 ASSVGAFGNTIY
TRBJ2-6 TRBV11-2 ASSLGPITGPGANVLT
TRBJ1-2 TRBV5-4 ASSLMDRVAYGYT
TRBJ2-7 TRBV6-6 ASSSGRNTYEQY
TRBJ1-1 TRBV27 ASSLSWGQGLNTEAF
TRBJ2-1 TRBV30 AWSVIAGSDEQF
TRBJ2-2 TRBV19 ASSHYQLDRADAGELF
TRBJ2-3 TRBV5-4 ASSLLAGAPDTQY
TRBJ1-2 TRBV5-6 ASSPGGFGYT
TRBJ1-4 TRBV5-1 ASSPETGTGNEKLF
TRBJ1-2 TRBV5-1 ASSLSTEKFYGYT
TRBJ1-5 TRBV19 ASSPGTVQPQH
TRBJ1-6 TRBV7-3 ASSSPTLSWSSYNSPLH
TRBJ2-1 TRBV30 AWSSLGGPSSYNEQF
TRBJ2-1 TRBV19 ASSRGGTSSYNEQF
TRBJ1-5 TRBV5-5 ASSLADRAGQPQH
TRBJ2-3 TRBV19 ASSIGASTDTQY
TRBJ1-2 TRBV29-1 SVEGGDSGQPHYGYT
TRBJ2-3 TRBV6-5 ASSYSPSVGDTQY
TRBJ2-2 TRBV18 ASSPPDRANTGELF
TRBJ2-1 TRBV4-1 ASSPRPGTSGEVNEQF
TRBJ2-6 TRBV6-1 ASKAGRTGANVLT
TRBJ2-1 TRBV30 AWSARFKREGGNEQF
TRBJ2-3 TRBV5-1 ASSQGLVTDTQY
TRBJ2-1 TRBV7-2 ASSIPRGEQF
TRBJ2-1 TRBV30 AWSVQPSGRLAYIDEQF
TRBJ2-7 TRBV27 ASSLSGHGVGLAGGSYEQY
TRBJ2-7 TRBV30 AWSTGTAFYEQY
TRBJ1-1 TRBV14 ASSLQENTEAF
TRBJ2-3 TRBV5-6 ASSLSGRSTDTQY
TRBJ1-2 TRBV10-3 AISESGGMSYGYT
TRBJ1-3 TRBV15 ATSTRQGFDTIY
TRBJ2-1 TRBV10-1 ASSLGGEVIDEQF
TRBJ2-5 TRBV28 ASTGSGRVEETQY
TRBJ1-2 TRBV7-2 ASSLAGTSNYGYT
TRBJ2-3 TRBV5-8 ASSLSKPSTDTQY
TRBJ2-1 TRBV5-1 ASSLLVNEQF
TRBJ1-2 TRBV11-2 ASSLQGYGYT
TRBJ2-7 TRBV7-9 ASSLDLGLPSYEQY
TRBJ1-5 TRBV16 ASSQSSGIGNQPQH
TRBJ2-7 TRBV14 ASSPTAGRWYEQY
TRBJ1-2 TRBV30 ACPSRGGDYGYT